The present entry profiles one T cell receptor beta chain with its context. The antigen remains unidentified. Data came from immunoSEQ multiplex PCR; TCRdb stores just in-frame clones and leaves some out. The table shows about 51,000 clones, with 86% occurring only once. The CDR3 sequence is 14 residues long. This sample was taken from a study of T cell clones after liver transplantation. Study background: Tolerance: complete withdrawal held at least one year, liver enzymes staying within twice normal.

Points from the study as a whole: Graft donor-reactive T cells possibly entered the graft instead of undergoing deletion. Low donor cell numbers restricted donor-reactive repertoire measurement in a couple of subjects.

The sample in question was CD8+ T cells from blood, obtained 12 months after liver transplant. The chain has TRBV21-1 and TRBJ2-7; TRBD1 is taken as the D call from the table, unchecked against the DNA. TRBV21-1 counts as a pseudogene. The receptor was derived from a human patient who received a liver transplant. Some T cells may be provided by the graft donor. For the CDR3, the DNA is TGTGCCAGCAGCAAAGAGGGGGAAACCAACGAGCAGTACTTC. It yields the protein CASSKEGETNEQYF.